These 29 T cell receptor beta chains were sequenced from one sample in a study of blood T cell repertoires in COVID-19. The data were produced by immunoSEQ multiplex PCR, yet TCRdb's version contains in-frame clones alone and is incomplete. The data show roughly 43,000 clones, roughly 82% seen once. Sequencing used peripheral blood. These receptors all stem from an older woman with acute or convalescent COVID-19.

The V gene is TRBV5-1, the J gene TRBJ1-2, with D maybe TRBD1 (5 bases). Germline V CDR1 and CDR2: SGHRS, YFSETQ. Trimming took off 4 bases at V and 5 bases at J, with 18 bases between the two ends. CDR3 size: 15 residues. The CDR3, as DNA: TGCGCCAGCAGCCCGGCGGGGGGTCAAGGGTATGGCTACACCTTC. Its protein product is CASSPAGGQGYGYTF.

V and J are TRBV6-5 and TRBJ1-6; TRBD1 matches 10 bases. This CDR3 is built from 14 residues. V lost 6 bases and J lost 13; bases outside the gene matches: 9. Germline assignment: CDR1 MNHEY and CDR2 SVGAGI. CDR3 DNA sequence: TGTGCCAGCAGAGCCGGGACAGGGGTTGTTCCCCTCCACTTT. Protein sequence: CASRAGTGVVPLHF.

This chain joins TRBV2 and TRBJ1-2; D remains unclear. V gave up 1 base and J gave up 5 bases, with 8 bases separating them. The CDR3 is 13 amino acids. Per germline, CDR1 SNHLY and CDR2 FYNNEI. The CDR3 sequence: CASSEGQAYGYTF. The CDR3 region has the DNA TGTGCCAGCAGTGAAGGGCAGGCATATGGCTACACCTTC.

V usage is TRBV4-3 and J usage is TRBJ1-4; 8 bases line up with TRBD1. The CDR3 extends over 16 amino acids. Looked up from germline, CDR1 is LGHNA and CDR2 is YSLEER. The V segment lost 0 bases and the J segment 4 bases; nucleotides outside the gene matches: 4. CDR3 in amino acids: CASSQEQGAGNEKLFF. The DNA for the CDR3 is TGCGCCAGCAGCCAAGAGCAGGGGGCGGGTAATGAAAAACTGTTTTTT.

The chain carries TRBV6-5 and TRBJ1-1, with a tentative D call TRBD1 (5 bases). Germline V CDR1 and CDR2: MNHEY, SVGAGI. The CDR3 extends over 15 amino acids. Trimming took 3 bases from V and 4 from J, leaving 15 bases between them. In DNA form, the CDR3 reads TGTGCCAGCAGTTATCCCGGGGGGAGTGGCACTGAAGCTTTCTTT. Translation gives CASSYPGGSGTEAFF.

This chain joins TRBV4-3 and TRBJ2-1, with TRBD1 matching over 8 bases. Losses at the gene ends were 0 bases for V and 7 bases for J; bases not matched to a gene: 11. This CDR3 is built from 17 residues. The germline V gene has CDR1 LGHNA and CDR2 YSLEER. The CDR3 DNA sequence: TGCGCCAGCAGCCAAGATCGAACAGGGGGTATGAGTAATGAGCAGTTCTTC. This codes for CASSQDRTGGMSNEQFF.

The V and J genes are TRBV24-1 and TRBJ2-3; 7 bases map to TRBD2. The trim removed 3 bases at V and 2 bases at J, leaving 10 bases unmatched. The CDR3 sequence is 17 residues long. In germline, CDR1 is KGHDR, CDR2 SFDVKD. The CDR3 nucleotides are TGTGCCACCAGTGATCCGCGTCCGGGGACTACCACAGATACGCAGTATTTT. Its translation is CATSDPRPGTTTDTQYF.

V gene TRBV27 combines with J gene TRBJ2-3; maybe TRBD1 (6 bases). The CDR3 totals 13 residues. The germline V gene has CDR1 MNHEY and CDR2 SMNVEV (reference sequence). CDR3 DNA sequence: TGTGGACAAGCCTGGGGGCGCGCAGATACGCAGTATTTT. Amino acids: CGQAWGRADTQYF.

The gene calls are TRBV2 and TRBJ2-5; 8 bases are a match to TRBD2. CDR3 length: 13 amino acids. V gave up 9 bases and J gave up 3 bases; unmatched junction bases: 6. The germline V gene has CDR1 SNHLY and CDR2 FYNNEI. CDR3 nucleotides: TGTGCCAGTCTATTAGCGGGGAAAGAGACCCAGTACTTC. This encodes CASLLAGKETQYF.

The chain combines TRBV7-8 with TRBJ2-2, with TRBD1 matching over 8 bases. Germline CDR1 and CDR2: SGHVS and FQNEAQ. Germline trimming cut 0 bases from V and 5 bases from J; bases unmatched to any gene: 14. This CDR3 spans 19 amino acids. In DNA, the CDR3 is TGTGCCAGCAGCTTAGCGGGTCCGGGACAGGTTACCTTTACCGGGGAGCTGTTTTTT. The encoded protein is CASSLAGPGQVTFTGELFF. Together with reference TRBV7-8 and TRBJ2-2, the CDR3 gives the full variable domain: GAGVSQSPRYKVAKRGQDVALRCDPISGHVSLFWYQQALGQGPEFLTYFQNEAQLDKSGLPSDRFFAERPEGSVSTLKIQRTQQEDSAVYLCASSLAGPGQVTFTGELFFGEGSRLTVL.

The rearrangement uses TRBV24-1 and TRBJ2-1, with D possibly TRBD2 on 5 matching bases. The CDR3 runs to 15 residues. V shed 2 bases and J shed 5 bases, with 12 bases lying between them. The germline V gene encodes CDR1 KGHDR and CDR2 SFDVKD. The CDR3 region has the DNA TGTGCCACCAGTGATTCTGCGGAGGCTAACAATGAGCAGTTCTTC. The encoded protein is CATSDSAEANNEQFF.

This clone showed up just a few times. V gene TRBV11-3 combines with J gene TRBJ2-2, with 8 bases identical to TRBD1. The CDR3 is made up of 15 amino acids. Germline V gives CDR1 SGHNT, CDR2 YENEEA. The V segment lost 5 bases and the J segment 4 bases; nucleotides outside the gene matches: 6. The CDR3 region is CASSVGTGGTGELFF. The CDR3 nucleotides read TGTGCCAGCAGCGTGGGGACAGGTGGCACCGGGGAGCTGTTTTTT.

This clone turned up a few times. The chain carries TRBV12-3 or TRBV12-4 and TRBJ1-5, with 7 bases that match TRBD1. The CDR3 is 13 amino acids. J gave up 6 bases and V 6 bases, and 5 bases lay outside the gene matches. CDR3 sequence reads: CASSTGESQPQHF. DNA of the CDR3: TGTGCCAGCAGCACAGGGGAGAGTCAGCCCCAGCATTTT.

The rearrangement links TRBV7-6 to TRBJ1-3; tentative D call: TRBD1 (6 bases). Per the germline V gene, CDR1 is SGHVS and CDR2 is FNYEAQ. This CDR3 region has 17 residues. Trimming pared 1 base from V and 0 bases from J, leaving 13 bases between. The CDR3, as DNA: TGTGCCAGCAGCTTAGGGGGGCAGGCGAGCTCTGGAAACACCATATATTTT. This encodes CASSLGGQASSGNTIYF.

The gene calls are TRBV4-3 and TRBJ1-1; D may be TRBD1 (5 bases). V lost 0 bases to trimming and J lost 8 bases, with 13 bases between them. CDR3 length: 14 residues. Looked up from germline, CDR1 is LGHNA and CDR2 is YSLEER. DNA of the CDR3: TGCGCCAGCAGCCAAGATCATCAGGGCCCCGAAGCTTTCTTT. As protein: CASSQDHQGPEAFF.

V is TRBV15 and J is TRBJ1-1; possible D gene TRBD1, 6 bases. Trimming removed 0 bases from V and 0 bases from J, with 14 bases in between. This CDR3 is 17 amino acids long. Germline V gives CDR1 LNHNV, CDR2 YYDKDF (reference sequence). The CDR3 loop reads CATSRDIQGNVNTEAFF. Here the CDR3 DNA reads TGTGCCACCAGCAGAGATATCCAGGGGAATGTGAACACTGAAGCTTTCTTT.

The gene calls are TRBV7-3 and TRBJ1-1, with D unclear. The CDR3 runs 14 residues. From germline, CDR1 is SGHTA and CDR2 FQGTGA. Trimming cost V 1 base and J 3 bases, with 9 bases left between them. The CDR3 coding sequence is TGTGCCAGCAGCTTAAAACCCCGGGACACTGAAGCTTTCTTT. Protein sequence: CASSLKPRDTEAFF.

The gene calls are TRBV6-6 and TRBJ2-2; D not resolved. V gave up 5 bases and J gave up 7 bases, with 23 bases separating them. Germline CDR1 and CDR2: MNHNY and SVGAGI (reference sequence). The CDR3 has 17 amino acids. DNA of the CDR3: TGTGCCAGCAGTCTCCTCCCACCAGGATTCGGCATCGGGGAGCTGTTTTTT. Its translation: CASSLLPPGFGIGELFF.

The chain couples TRBV25-1 to TRBJ1-2; D is unclear. This CDR3 is built from 13 residues. Trimming pared 3 bases from V and 5 bases from J, leaving 10 bases between. The germline CDR1 and CDR2 sequences are MGHDK and SYGVNS. CDR3 DNA: TGTGCCAGCAGTGAGGGCAGCCTTTATGGCTACACCTTC. It codes for CASSEGSLYGYTF.

V usage is TRBV7-9 and J usage is TRBJ2-1; D is ambiguous. There are 13 residues in the CDR3. CDR1 SEHNR and CDR2 FQNEAQ come from the germline V gene (reference sequence). Trimming took 2 bases from V and 7 from J, leaving 9 bases between them. The CDR3 protein is CASSLSQVNEQFF. CDR3 nucleotide sequence: TGTGCCAGCAGCTTATCACAAGTAAATGAGCAGTTCTTC.

The rearrangement uses TRBV27 and TRBJ1-4; 7 bases match TRBD1. Germline V gives CDR1 MNHEY, CDR2 SMNVEV (reference sequence). CDR3 length: 15 amino acids. After removal of 6 bases from V and 8 bases from J, the junction contained 12 bases not matched to a gene. The CDR3 loop reads CASSHYRGTREKLFF. The CDR3 DNA reads as TGTGCCAGCAGCCATTACAGGGGAACGAGGGAAAAACTGTTTTTT.

The genes are TRBV6-5 and TRBJ1-1, with TRBD1 matching over 11 bases. Looked up from germline, CDR1 is MNHEY and CDR2 is SVGAGI. V lost 7 bases and J lost 5; bases outside the gene matches: 6. There are 14 residues in the CDR3. In nucleotides, the CDR3 is TGTGCCAGCAAGCCGGACAGGGGGCGAACTGAAGCTTTCTTT. Its protein product is CASKPDRGRTEAFF.

V and J are TRBV15 and TRBJ1-4; possible D gene TRBD1, 5 bases. The CDR3 has 14 amino acids. The V end was cut by 1 base, the J end by 12 bases, with 15 bases between. Germline loops: CDR1 LNHNV, CDR2 YYDKDF (reference sequence). The CDR3 sequence is CATSRGLGGVELFF. CDR3 coding DNA: TGTGCCACCAGCAGAGGCCTTGGGGGGGTGGAACTGTTTTTT.

The chain has TRBV3-1 (or the pseudogene TRBV3-2) and TRBJ1-1; no firm D call. The ends were cut back, 7 bases at V and 5 bases at J, with 8 bases in the middle. Germline-derived CDR1 and CDR2 are LGHDT and YNNKEL (reference sequence). CDR3 length equals 11 residues. The CDR3 DNA reads as TGTGCCAGCACGTCGCAGACTGAAGCTTTCTTT. Translating it yields CASTSQTEAFF.

The V call is TRBV29-1, the J call TRBJ2-7, with a weak D call TRBD1 (5 bases). This CDR3 is built from 13 residues. Germline assignment: CDR1 SQVTM and CDR2 ANQGSEA. V lost 1 base and J lost 0, with 7 bases in between. For the CDR3, the DNA is TGCAGCGTTGAAGGGACACCCTCCTACGAGCAGTACTTC. Encoded protein: CSVEGTPSYEQYF.

V and J are TRBV7-8 and TRBJ1-4; D ambiguous. This CDR3 comprises 14 residues. Germline V lookup: CDR1 SGHVS, CDR2 FQNEAQ. The ends were cut back, 2 bases at V and 8 bases at J, with 12 bases in the middle. CDR3 sequence reads: CASSLIGYEEKLFF. The CDR3 DNA sequence: TGTGCCAGCAGCTTAATCGGTTATGAGGAAAAACTGTTTTTT.

This chain joins TRBV3-1 (or the pseudogene TRBV3-2) and TRBJ2-2; TRBD2 matches at 8 bases. Germline V lookup: CDR1 LGHDT, CDR2 YNNKEL (reference sequence). The CDR3 covers 16 residues. After removal of 1 base from V and 6 bases from J, the junction contained 7 bases not matched to a gene. The CDR3 nucleotides read TGTGCCAGCAGCCAAGGATTGGCGGGGGGACCCGGGGAGCTGTTTTTT. Its protein is CASSQGLAGGPGELFF.

J is TRBJ2-7 and V is TRBV18; perhaps TRBD1 as D (6 bases). V was shortened by 4 bases and J by 3 bases, with 10 bases between the two germline ends. This CDR3 comprises 13 residues. Per the germline V gene, CDR1 is KGHSH and CDR2 is LQKENI. The CDR3 reads CASSQDRIYEQYF. The CDR3, as DNA: TGTGCCAGCTCACAGGACAGAATCTACGAGCAGTACTTC. Full variable domain (outside the CDR3, taken from reference TRBV18 and TRBJ2-7): NAGVMQNPRHLVRRRGQEARLRCSPMKGHSHVYWYRQLPEEGLKFMVYLQKENIIDESGMPKERFSAEFPKEGPSILRIQQVVRGDSAAYFCASSQDRIYEQYFGPGTRLTVT.

The chain has TRBV5-1 and TRBJ1-3; D not certain. The CDR3 is 19 amino acids. Germline assignment: CDR1 SGHRS and CDR2 YFSETQ. With 4 bases removed from V and 0 bases from J, the gap between germline ends came to 23 bases. The CDR3: CASSAFPPNSLLSGNTIYF. The DNA of the CDR3 is TGCGCCAGCAGCGCGTTCCCGCCGAACAGCCTTCTCTCTGGAAACACCATATATTTT.